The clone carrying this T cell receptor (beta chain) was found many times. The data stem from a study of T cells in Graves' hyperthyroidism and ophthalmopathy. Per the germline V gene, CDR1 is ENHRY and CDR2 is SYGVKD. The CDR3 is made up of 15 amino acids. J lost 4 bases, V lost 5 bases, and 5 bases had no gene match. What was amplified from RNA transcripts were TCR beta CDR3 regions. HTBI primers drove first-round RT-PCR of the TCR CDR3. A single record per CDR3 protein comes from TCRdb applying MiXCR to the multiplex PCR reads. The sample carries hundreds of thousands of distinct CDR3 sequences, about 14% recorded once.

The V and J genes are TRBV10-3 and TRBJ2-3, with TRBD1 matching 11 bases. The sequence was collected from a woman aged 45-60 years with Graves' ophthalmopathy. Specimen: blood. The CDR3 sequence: CAISTGTGGPDTQYF. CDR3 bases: TGTGCCATCAGTACCGGGACAGGGGGGCCAGATACGCAGTATTTT.